This entry features one T cell receptor beta chain sequence. This specimen belongs to a study of blood T cell repertoires in COVID-19. Looked up from germline, CDR1 is LGHNT and CDR2 is FRNRAP. There are 19 residues in the CDR3. The V segment lost 0 bases and the J segment 3 bases; nucleotides outside the gene matches: 8. Sequencing was performed with immunoSEQ multiplex PCR; in TCRdb, only in-frame clones are kept and a portion is missing. The sample contains 40,000 to 45,000 clones, approximately 70% of which appear only once. Sequencing input: peripheral blood. The receptor comes from an elderly man with acute or convalescent COVID-19. The V and J genes are TRBV12-5 and TRBJ2-1; 13 nucleotides align to TRBD2. Written as DNA, the CDR3 is TGTGCTAGTGGTTTGGTAAGAGGGACTAGCGGGAAAATCTACAATGAGCAGTTCTTC. Amino acids: CASGLVRGTSGKIYNEQFF.